Sequencing of this T cell receptor (beta chain) was carried out in a study of radiation and T cells in renal cell carcinoma. In its sample, this clone is medium-sized (0.01 to 0.1%). The target antigen is unknown. Trimming cost V 5 bases and J 4 bases; bases outside gene matches: 7. CDR1 and CDR2 from the germline V gene are LNHDA and SQIVND (reference sequence). The CDR3 is made up of 15 amino acids. TCRdb's table, derived via immunoSEQ multiplex PCR, lists solely in-frame clones and lacks some. There are around 100,000 clones in the sample; more than 65% occur only once, and roughly 7.9% lies in the top ten. Specified time point: blood 4 weeks post-SBRT, at nephrectomy. Treatment given: 15 Gy SBRT to primary tumor, nephrectomy 4 weeks later. Nephrectomy followed 15 Gy stereotactic body radiation by 4 weeks. General study points: In blood, top tumor clones expanded by 2 weeks, shrinking by 4.

The chain links TRBV19 to TRBJ1-5; 8 bases map to TRBD1. This sample comprised blood, obtained from a patient whose treatment included radiotherapy and nephrectomy. The receptor comes from a man in his 60s with renal cell carcinoma. The CDR3 sequence is CASSLRQGLNQPQHF. The CDR3 nucleotides are TGTGCCAGTAGTCTCCGACAGGGGCTTAATCAGCCCCAGCATTTT.